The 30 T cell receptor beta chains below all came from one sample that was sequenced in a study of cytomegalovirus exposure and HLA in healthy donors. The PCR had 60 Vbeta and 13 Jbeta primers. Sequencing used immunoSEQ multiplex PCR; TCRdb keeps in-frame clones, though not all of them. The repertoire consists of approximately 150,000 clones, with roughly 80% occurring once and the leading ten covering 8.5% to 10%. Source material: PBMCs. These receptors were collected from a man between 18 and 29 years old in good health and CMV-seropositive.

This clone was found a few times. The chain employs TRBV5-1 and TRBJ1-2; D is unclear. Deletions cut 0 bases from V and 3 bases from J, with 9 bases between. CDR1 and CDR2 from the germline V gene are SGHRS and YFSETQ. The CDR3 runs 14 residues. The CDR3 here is CASSLASVDYGYTF. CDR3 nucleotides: TGCGCCAGCAGCTTGGCCAGCGTTGACTATGGCTACACCTTC.

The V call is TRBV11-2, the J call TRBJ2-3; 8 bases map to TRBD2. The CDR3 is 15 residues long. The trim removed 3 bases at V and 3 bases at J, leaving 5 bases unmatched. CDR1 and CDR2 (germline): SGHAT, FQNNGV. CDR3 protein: CASSLWREATDTQYF. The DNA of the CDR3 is TGTGCCAGCAGCTTGTGGCGGGAGGCAACAGATACGCAGTATTTT.

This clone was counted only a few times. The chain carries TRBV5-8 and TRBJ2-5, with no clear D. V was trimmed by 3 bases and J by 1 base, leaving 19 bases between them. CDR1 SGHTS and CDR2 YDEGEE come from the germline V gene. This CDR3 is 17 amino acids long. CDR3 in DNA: TGTGCCAGCAGCTCGGTGTTCCAGGCGATCCGCCAAGAGACCCAGTACTTC. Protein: CASSSVFQAIRQETQYF.

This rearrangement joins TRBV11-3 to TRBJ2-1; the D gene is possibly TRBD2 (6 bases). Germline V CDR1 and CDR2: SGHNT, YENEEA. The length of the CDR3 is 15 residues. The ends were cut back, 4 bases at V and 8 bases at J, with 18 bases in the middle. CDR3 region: CASSSGGLKRDEQFF. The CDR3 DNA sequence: TGTGCCAGCAGCTCGGGCGGACTAAAGCGTGATGAGCAGTTCTTC.

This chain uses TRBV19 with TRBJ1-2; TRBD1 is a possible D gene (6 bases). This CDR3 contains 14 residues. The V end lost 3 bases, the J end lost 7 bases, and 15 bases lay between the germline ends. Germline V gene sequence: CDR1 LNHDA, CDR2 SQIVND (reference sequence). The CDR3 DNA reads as TGTGCCAGTAGTATTGGGGGCAGGACTGGTGGCTACACCTTC. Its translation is CASSIGGRTGGYTF.

The CDR3 nucleotides read TGTGCCAGCAGCTTCACGGGGAGCTACAATGAGCAGTTCTTC. Translation: CASSFTGSYNEQFF. V and J are TRBV7-2 and TRBJ2-1; maybe TRBD2 (5 bases). Germline CDR1 reads SGHTA; CDR2 reads FQGNSA. The V end was cut by 3 bases, the J end by 3 bases, with 9 bases between. CDR3 length: 14 residues.

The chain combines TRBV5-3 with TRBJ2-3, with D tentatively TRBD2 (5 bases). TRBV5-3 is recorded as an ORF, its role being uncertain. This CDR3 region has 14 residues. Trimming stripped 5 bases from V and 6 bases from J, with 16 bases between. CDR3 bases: TGTGCCAGAAGGCTCGCCCCGGAGGCCGATACGCAGTATTTT. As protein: CARRLAPEADTQYF.

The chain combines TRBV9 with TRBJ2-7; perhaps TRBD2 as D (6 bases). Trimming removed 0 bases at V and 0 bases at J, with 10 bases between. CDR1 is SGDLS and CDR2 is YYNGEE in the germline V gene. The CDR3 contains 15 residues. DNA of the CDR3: TGTGCCAGCAGCGTAGGGGGGGAGGCCTCCTACGAGCAGTACTTC. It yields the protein CASSVGGEASYEQYF. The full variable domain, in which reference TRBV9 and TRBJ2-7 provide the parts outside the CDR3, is DSGVTQTPKHLITATGQRVTLRCSPRSGDLSVYWYQQSLDQGLQFLIQYYNGEERAKGNILERFSAQQFPDLHSELNLSSLELGDSALYFCASSVGGEASYEQYFGPGTRLTVT.

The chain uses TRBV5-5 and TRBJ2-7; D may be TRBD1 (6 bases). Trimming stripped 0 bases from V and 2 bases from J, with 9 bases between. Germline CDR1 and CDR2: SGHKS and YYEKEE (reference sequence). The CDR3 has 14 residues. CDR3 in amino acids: CASSLVQGTYEQYF. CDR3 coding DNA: TGTGCCAGCAGCTTGGTTCAGGGGACCTACGAGCAGTACTTC.

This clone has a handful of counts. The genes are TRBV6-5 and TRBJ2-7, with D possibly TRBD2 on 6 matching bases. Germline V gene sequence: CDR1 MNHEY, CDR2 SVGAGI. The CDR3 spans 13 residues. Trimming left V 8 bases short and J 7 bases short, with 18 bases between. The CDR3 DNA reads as TGTGCCAGCTGTACGGGACGGGGGAGAGAGCAGTACTTC. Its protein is CASCTGRGREQYF.

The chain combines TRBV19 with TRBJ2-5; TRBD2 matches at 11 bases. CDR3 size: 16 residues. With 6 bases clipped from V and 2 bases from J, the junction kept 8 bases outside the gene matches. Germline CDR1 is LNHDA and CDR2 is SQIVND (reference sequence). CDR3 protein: CASSLAGGNTQETQYF. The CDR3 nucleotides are TGTGCCAGTAGCCTAGCGGGGGGAAACACTCAAGAGACCCAGTACTTC.

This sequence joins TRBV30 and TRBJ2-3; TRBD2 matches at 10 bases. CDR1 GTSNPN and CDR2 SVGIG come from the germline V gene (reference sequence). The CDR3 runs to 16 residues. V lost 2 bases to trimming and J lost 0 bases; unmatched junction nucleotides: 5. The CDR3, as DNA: TGTGCCTGGAGTCAAGCGGGAGGGGATAGCACAGATACGCAGTATTTT. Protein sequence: CAWSQAGGDSTDTQYF.

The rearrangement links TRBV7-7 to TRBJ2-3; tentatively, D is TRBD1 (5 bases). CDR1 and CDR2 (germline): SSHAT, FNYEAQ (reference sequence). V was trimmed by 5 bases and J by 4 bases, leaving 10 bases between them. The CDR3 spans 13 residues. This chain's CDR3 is CASSPGFPDTQYF. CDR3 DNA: TGTGCCAGCAGCCCAGGGTTCCCAGATACGCAGTATTTT.

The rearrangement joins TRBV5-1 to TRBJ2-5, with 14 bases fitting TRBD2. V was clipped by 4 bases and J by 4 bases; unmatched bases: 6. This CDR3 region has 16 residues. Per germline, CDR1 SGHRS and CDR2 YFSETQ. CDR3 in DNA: TGCGCCAGCAGCCCCGGAGGACTAGCGGGAGGAGAGACCCAGTACTTC. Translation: CASSPGGLAGGETQYF.

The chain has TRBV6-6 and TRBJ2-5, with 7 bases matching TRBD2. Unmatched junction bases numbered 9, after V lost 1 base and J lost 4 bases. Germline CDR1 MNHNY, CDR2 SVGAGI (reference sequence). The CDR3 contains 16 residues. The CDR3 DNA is TGTGCCAGCAGTTACTTTTCCGGGGGGAAGAGAGAGACCCAGTACTTC. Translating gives CASSYFSGGKRETQYF.

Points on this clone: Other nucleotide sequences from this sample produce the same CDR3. CDR3 nucleotide sequence: TGTGCCAGTAGTACGGGGACAGGGAGCAATCAGCCCCAGCATTTT. This gives the protein CASSTGTGSNQPQHF. The V gene is TRBV19, the J gene TRBJ1-5, with 9 bases matching TRBD1. The V gene end was trimmed by 4 bases and the J gene end by 1 base; junction bases not matched to a gene: 2. Germline V lookup: CDR1 LNHDA, CDR2 SQIVND (reference sequence). The CDR3 totals 15 residues.

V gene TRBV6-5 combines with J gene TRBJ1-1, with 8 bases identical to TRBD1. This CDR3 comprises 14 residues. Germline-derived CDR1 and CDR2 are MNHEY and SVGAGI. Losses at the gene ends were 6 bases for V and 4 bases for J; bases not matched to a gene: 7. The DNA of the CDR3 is TGTGCCAGCAGCTTCGGACAGGGTGGCACTGAAGCTTTCTTT. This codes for CASSFGQGGTEAFF.

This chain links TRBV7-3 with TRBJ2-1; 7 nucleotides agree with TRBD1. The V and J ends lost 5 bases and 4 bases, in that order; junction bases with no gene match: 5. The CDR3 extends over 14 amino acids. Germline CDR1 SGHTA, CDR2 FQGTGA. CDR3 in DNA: TGTGCCAGCAGCCCCAGGGACAGTTACAATGAGCAGTTCTTC. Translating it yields CASSPRDSYNEQFF.

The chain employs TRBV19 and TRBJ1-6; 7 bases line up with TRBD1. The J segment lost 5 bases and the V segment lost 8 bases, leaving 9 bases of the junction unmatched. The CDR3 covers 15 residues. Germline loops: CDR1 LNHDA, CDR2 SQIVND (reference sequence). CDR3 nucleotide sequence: TGTGCCAGTCGAACGGGACAGCGGCATAATTCACCCCTCCACTTT. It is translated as CASRTGQRHNSPLHF.

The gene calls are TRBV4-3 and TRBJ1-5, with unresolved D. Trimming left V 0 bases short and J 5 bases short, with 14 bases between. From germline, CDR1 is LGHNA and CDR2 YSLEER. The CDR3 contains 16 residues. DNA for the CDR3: TGCGCCAGCAGCCAAGAGGTCCTCCTAAACTATCAGCCCCAGCATTTT. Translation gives CASSQEVLLNYQPQHF.

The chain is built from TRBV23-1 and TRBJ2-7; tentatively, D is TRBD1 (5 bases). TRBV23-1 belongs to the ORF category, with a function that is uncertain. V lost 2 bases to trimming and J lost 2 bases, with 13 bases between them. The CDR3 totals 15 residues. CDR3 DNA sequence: TGCGCCAGCAGTCAAAACCACAGGACAACCTACGAGCAGTACTTC. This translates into CASSQNHRTTYEQYF.

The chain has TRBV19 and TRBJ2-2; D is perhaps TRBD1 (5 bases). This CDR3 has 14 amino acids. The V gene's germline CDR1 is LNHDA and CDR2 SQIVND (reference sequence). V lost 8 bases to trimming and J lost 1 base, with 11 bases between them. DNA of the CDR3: TGTGCCAGTCAGACAGAATTGAACACCGGGGAGCTGTTTTTT. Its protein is CASQTELNTGELFF. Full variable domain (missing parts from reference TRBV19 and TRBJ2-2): DGGITQSPKYLFRKEGQNVTLSCEQNLNHDAMYWYRQDPGQGLRLIYYSQIVNDFQKGDIAEGYSVSREKKESFPLTVTSAQKNPTAFYLCASQTELNTGELFFGEGSRLTVL.

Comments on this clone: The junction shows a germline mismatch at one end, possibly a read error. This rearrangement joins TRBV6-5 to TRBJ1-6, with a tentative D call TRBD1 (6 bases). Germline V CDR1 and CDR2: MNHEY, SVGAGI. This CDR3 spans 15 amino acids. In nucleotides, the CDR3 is TGTGCCAGCACTTACCGGGACATTTATAATTCACCCCTCCACTTT. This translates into CASTYRDIYNSPLHF.

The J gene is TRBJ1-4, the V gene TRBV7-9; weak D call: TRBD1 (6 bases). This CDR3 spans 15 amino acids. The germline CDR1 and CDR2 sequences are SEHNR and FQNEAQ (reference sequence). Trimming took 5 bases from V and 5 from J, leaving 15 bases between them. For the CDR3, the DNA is TGTGCCAGCAGCCCCCCCCTGGGGGCGAATGAAAAACTGTTTTTT. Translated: CASSPPLGANEKLFF.

CDR3 sequence reads: CASSRAMDRGLYGYTF. CDR3 bases: TGTGCCAGCTCACGCGCCATGGACAGGGGCCTCTATGGCTACACCTTC. The rearrangement links TRBV18 to TRBJ1-2; 9 nucleotides align to TRBD1. V was clipped by 4 bases and J by 4 bases; unmatched bases: 10. This CDR3 has 16 residues. Per germline, CDR1 KGHSH and CDR2 LQKENI.

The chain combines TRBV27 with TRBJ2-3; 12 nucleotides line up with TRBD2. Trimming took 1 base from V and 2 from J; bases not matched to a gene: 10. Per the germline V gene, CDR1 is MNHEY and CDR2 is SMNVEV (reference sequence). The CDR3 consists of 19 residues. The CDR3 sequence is CASSLFPSGGVKTTDTQYF. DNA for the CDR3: TGTGCCAGCAGTTTATTCCCTAGCGGGGGGGTCAAAACCACAGATACGCAGTATTTT.

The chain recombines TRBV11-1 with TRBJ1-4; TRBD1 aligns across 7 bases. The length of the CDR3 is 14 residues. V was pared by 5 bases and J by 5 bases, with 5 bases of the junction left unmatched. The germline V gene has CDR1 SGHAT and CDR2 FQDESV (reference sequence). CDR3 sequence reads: CASSADRMNEKLFF. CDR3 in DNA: TGTGCCAGCAGCGCGGACAGGATGAATGAAAAACTGTTTTTT.

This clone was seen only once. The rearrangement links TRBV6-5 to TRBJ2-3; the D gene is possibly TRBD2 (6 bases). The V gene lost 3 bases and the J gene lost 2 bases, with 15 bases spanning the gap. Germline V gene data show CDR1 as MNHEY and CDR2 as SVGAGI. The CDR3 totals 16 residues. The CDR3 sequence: CASSYRRGLHTDTQYF. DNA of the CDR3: TGTGCCAGCAGTTATAGGCGGGGTCTCCACACAGATACGCAGTATTTT.

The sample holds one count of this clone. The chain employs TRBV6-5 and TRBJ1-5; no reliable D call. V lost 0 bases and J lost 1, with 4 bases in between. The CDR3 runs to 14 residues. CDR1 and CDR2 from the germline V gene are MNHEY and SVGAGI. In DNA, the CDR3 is TGTGCCAGCAGTTACTCCCAGAGCAATCAGCCCCAGCATTTT. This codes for CASSYSQSNQPQHF.

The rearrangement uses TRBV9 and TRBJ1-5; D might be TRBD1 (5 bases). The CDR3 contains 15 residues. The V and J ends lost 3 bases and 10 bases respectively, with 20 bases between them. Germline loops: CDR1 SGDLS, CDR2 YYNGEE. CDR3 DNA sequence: TGTGCCAGCAGCGCGACAGACTCCAGGTTCCAACCCCAGCATTTT. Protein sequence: CASSATDSRFQPQHF.